The 10 T cell receptor beta chains presented below share a single source sample, sequenced in a study of chemoradiotherapy in HPV16-positive cancers. Repertoires were generated with immunoSEQ multiplex PCR, while TCRdb's copy carries only in-frame clones and drops some. The table lists roughly 24,000 clones, around nine tenths of them singletons, with roughly a sixth in the top ten. Sequenced material: blood, taken from a patient who underwent chemoradiotherapy. These receptor sequences come from a human donor with HPV-associated anogenital cancer.

In DNA form, the CDR3 reads TGCGCCAGCAGCCAGGGTAAAGGGCGACTAGCAGGGAATGAGCAGTTCTTC. This translates into CASSQGKGRLAGNEQFF. The chain is built from TRBV4-1 and TRBJ2-1, with 7 positions matching TRBD2. CDR1 MGHRA and CDR2 YSYEKL come from the germline V gene. The ends lost 3 bases at V and 7 bases at J; junction bases unmatched: 15. The CDR3 is made up of 17 amino acids.

The CDR3 protein is CATGSTGANVLTF. DNA for the CDR3: TGCGCCACTGGATCTACTGGGGCCAACGTCCTGACTTTC. V usage is TRBV5-1 and J usage is TRBJ2-6; D remains ambiguous. Germline assignment: CDR1 SGHRS and CDR2 YFSETQ. V dropped 9 bases and J dropped 2 bases, with 9 bases sitting between them. The CDR3 covers 13 residues.

The V and J genes are TRBV19 and TRBJ1-4; no clear D gene. Germline V gives CDR1 LNHDA, CDR2 SQIVND (reference sequence). The CDR3 sequence is 15 residues long. With 5 bases removed from V and 6 bases from J, the gap between germline ends came to 16 bases. CDR3 sequence: CASSGMSGGDEKLFF. Here the CDR3 DNA reads TGTGCCAGTAGTGGGATGTCTGGTGGTGATGAAAAACTGTTTTTT.

V and J are TRBV7-9 and TRBJ1-1, with 10 bases identical to TRBD1. The CDR3 extends over 17 amino acids. The germline CDR1 and CDR2 sequences are SEHNR and FQNEAQ (reference sequence). Trimming removed 0 bases from V and 4 bases from J; junction bases left unmatched: 8. CDR3 loop: CASSLALGGTGVTEAFF. CDR3 nucleotide sequence: TGTGCCAGCAGCTTAGCCCTGGGTGGGACAGGGGTCACTGAAGCTTTCTTT.

This clone appeared a single time. This sequence joins TRBV28 and TRBJ2-2, with 8 bases lining up with TRBD2. The CDR3 sequence is 14 residues long. In germline, CDR1 is MDHEN, CDR2 SYDVKM. J lost 5 bases, V lost 8 bases, and 7 bases had no gene match. The CDR3 DNA reads as TGTGCCAGCTCCCCCTCGGGGGGGACCGGGGAGCTGTTTTTT. Protein product: CASSPSGGTGELFF.

This rearrangement joins TRBV12-5 to TRBJ1-3, with 10 bases that match TRBD1. The CDR3 runs 19 residues. V shed 0 bases and J 6 bases; nucleotides not matched to a gene: 14. Germline assignment: CDR1 LGHNT and CDR2 FRNRAP. CDR3 sequence: CASGLVLGRQGAFLNTIYF. The DNA of the CDR3 is TGTGCTAGTGGTTTGGTACTTGGGAGACAGGGGGCTTTTTTAAACACCATATATTTT.

The V gene is TRBV7-9, the J gene TRBJ1-1; D call uncertain. The V and J ends lost 1 base and 5 bases respectively, with 11 bases between them. The CDR3 sequence is 14 residues long. Germline V gene lookup returns CDR1 SEHNR and CDR2 FQNEAQ (reference sequence). CDR3: CASSLEVGQTEAFF. The CDR3 bases are TGTGCCAGCAGCTTAGAAGTTGGGCAGACTGAAGCTTTCTTT.

This chain joins TRBV9 and TRBJ2-2, with D tentatively TRBD1 (6 bases). The germline V gene has CDR1 SGDLS and CDR2 YYNGEE. This CDR3 is built from 18 residues. The ends were cut back, 4 bases at V and 1 base at J, with 20 bases in the middle. The CDR3 sequence is CASSPTNRTVWNTGELFF. The CDR3 DNA reads as TGTGCCAGCAGCCCGACTAACCGGACAGTATGGAACACCGGGGAGCTGTTTTTT.

The rearrangement joins TRBV7-7 to TRBJ2-7; TRBD2 might be the D (6 bases). CDR1 is SSHAT, CDR2 FNYEAQ, per germline (reference sequence). With 5 bases removed from V and 2 bases from J, the gap between germline ends came to 13 bases. The length of the CDR3 is 14 residues. The CDR3 here is CASSPRPGAYEQYF. In nucleotides, the CDR3 is TGTGCCAGCAGCCCACGACCGGGGGCCTACGAGCAGTACTTC.

The rearrangement uses TRBV7-2 and TRBJ2-1; 14 nucleotides align to TRBD2. The CDR3 is 16 residues long. The V gene end was trimmed by 5 bases and the J gene end by 7 bases; junction bases not matched to a gene: 7. Per germline, CDR1 SGHTA and CDR2 FQGNSA. The CDR3 coding sequence is TGTGCCAGCAGCCCAGGAGGACTAGCGGGAGGAAATGAGCAGTTCTTC. This gives the protein CASSPGGLAGGNEQFF.